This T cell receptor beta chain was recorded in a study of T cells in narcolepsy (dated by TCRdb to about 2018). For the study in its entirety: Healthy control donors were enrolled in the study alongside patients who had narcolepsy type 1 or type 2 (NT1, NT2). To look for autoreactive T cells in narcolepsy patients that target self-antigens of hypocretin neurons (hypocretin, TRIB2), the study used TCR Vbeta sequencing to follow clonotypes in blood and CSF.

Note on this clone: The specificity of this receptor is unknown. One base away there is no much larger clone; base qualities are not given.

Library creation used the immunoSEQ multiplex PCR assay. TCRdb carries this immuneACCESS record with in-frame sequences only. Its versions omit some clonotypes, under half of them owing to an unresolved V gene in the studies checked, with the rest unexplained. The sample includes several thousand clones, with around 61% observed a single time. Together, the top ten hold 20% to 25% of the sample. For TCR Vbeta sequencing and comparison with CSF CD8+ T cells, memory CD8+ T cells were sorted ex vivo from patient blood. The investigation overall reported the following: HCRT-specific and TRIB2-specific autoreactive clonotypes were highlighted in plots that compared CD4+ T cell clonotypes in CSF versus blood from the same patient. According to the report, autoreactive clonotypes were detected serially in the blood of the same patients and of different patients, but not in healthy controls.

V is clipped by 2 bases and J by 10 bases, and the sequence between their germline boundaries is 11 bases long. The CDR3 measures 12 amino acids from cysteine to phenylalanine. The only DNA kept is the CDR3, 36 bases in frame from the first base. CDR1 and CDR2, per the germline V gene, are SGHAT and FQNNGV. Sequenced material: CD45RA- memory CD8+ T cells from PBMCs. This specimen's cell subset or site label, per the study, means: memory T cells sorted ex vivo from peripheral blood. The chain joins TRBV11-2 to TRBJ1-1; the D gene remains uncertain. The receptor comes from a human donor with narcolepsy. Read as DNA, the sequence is TGTGCCAGCAGCTTATCTGGGGAGGGAGCTTTCTTT. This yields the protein CASSLSGEGAFF. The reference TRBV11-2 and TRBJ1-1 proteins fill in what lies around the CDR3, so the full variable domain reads EAGVAQSPRYKIIEKRQSVAFWCNPISGHATLYWYQQILGQGPKLLIQFQNNGVVDDSQLPKDRFSAERLKGVDSTLKIQPAKLEDSAVYLCASSLSGEGAFFGQGTRLTVV.